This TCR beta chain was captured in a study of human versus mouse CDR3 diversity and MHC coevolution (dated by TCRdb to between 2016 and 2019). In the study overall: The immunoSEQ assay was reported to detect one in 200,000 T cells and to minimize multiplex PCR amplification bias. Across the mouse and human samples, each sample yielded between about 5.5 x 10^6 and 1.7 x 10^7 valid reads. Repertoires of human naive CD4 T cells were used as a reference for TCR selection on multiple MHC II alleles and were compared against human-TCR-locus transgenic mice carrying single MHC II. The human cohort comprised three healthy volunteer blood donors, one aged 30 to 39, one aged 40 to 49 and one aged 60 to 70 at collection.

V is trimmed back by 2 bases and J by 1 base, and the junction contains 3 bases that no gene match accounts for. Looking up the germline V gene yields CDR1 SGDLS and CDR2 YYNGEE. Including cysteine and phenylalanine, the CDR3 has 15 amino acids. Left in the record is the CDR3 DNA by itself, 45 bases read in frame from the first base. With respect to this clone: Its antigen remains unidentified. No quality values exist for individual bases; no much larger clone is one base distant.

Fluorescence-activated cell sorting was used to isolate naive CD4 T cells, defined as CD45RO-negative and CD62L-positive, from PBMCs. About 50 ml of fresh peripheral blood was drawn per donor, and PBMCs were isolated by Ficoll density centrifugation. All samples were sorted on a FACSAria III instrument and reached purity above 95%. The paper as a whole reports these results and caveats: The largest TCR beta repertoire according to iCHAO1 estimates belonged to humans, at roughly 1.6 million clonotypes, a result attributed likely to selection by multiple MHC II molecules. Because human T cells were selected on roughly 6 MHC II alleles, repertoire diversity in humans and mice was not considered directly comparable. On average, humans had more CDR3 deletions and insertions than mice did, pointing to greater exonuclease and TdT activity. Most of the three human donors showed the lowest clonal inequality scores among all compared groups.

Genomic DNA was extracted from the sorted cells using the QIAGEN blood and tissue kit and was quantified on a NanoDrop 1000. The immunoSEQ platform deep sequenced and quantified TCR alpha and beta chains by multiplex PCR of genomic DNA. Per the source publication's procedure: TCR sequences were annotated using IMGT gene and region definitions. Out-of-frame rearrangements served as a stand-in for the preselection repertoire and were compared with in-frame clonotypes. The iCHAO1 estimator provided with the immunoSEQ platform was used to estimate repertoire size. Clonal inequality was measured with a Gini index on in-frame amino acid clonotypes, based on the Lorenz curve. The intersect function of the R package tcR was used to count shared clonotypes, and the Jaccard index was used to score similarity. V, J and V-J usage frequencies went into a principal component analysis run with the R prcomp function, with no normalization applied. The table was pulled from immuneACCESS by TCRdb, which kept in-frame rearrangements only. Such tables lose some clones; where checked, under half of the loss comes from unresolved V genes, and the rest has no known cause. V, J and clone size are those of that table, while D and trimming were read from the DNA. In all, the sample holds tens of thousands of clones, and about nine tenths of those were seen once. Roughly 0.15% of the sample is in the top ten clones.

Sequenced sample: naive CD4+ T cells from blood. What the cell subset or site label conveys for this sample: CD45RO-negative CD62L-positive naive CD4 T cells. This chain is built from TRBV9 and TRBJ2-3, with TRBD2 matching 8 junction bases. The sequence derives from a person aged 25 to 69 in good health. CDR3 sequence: CASSVLLAGTDTQYF. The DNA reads TGTGCCAGCAGCGTCCTACTAGCGGGCACAGATACGCAGTATTTT.